This T cell receptor (beta chain) was sequenced for a study of post-analysis software for immune sequencing data (dated by TCRdb to the mid-2010s). About the investigation overall: Disease courses on record covered relapsing-remitting, secondary progressive and progressive-relapsing multiple sclerosis, though some patients had no subtype annotation. The multiple sclerosis patient repertoires were compared with 10 to 12 previously published healthy control repertoires from donors aged 6 to 25 years. A subset of samples was prepared in parallel using single-end sample barcoding, then pooled and co-amplified after Illumina adapter ligation. The study at large found these results: Strong co-clustering of samples prepared in the same batch was shown by direct clustering with F measure, prompting a batch-effect correction. The multiple sclerosis patient group was slightly younger than the control group. Multiple sclerosis patients had significantly lower normalized Chao1 diversity than controls, a result that suggests substantial peripheral T-cell clonal expansion. Roughly 5 TRBV segments, including TRBV5-6, TRBV5-1 and TRBV20-1, were significantly more frequent in patients than controls.

According to the germline V gene, CDR1 reads SGHRS and CDR2 reads YFSETQ. From the cysteine through the phenylalanine, the CDR3 covers 18 amino acids. Here the CDR3 DNA is all that survives: 54 bases in frame from base 1. V and J are trimmed by 0 bases and 5 bases, and the gene matches miss 7 bases of the junction. To demonstrate the VDJtools post-analysis software, TCR beta repertoires were profiled from the peripheral blood of about 13 young patients with multiple sclerosis. The patients with multiple sclerosis were children and adolescents between roughly 6 and 17 years of age. Receptor libraries were prepared by PCR. The instrument was an Illumina HiSeq 2500. To reduce PCR and sequencing biases, unique molecular identifiers were incorporated into the TCR beta cDNA libraries. Per 1 to 10 million input T cells, approximately 500,000 cDNA molecules were obtained, such that each molecule approximated one T cell. The patient libraries were prepared and sequenced using the same protocol as the earlier healthy control dataset. Samples belonging to the same batch were prepared together, multiplexed and sequenced on a shared HiSeq lane. For the original study's pipeline: Raw barcoded reads were processed with MIGEC, discarding single-read molecular identifier groups before consensus assembly and CDR3 extraction. Clonotype tables were post-analysed with VDJtools, normalizing diversity by down-sampling all datasets to the smallest sample size. Repertoire overlap clustering matched CDR3 amino acid but not nucleotide sequences to correct batch-related cross-sample contamination. TCRdb reanalyzed the raw reads on its own, using fastp at Q25 for trimming and MiXCR for clone calling, and kept in-frame beta chains. Each entry is one CDR3 protein sequence, shown with its most common DNA and genes. TCRdb, rather than the study authors, made the V and J calls. The sample table records more than 500,000 distinct CDR3 sequences; around 36% of these occur just once. The ten top clones hold about 5.6% of the sample.

As to this clonotype: Its antigen is still unknown. No qualities accompany the bases; no much larger clone lies one base away.

The sample was blood. This sequence uses TRBV5-1 and TRBJ2-1; 14 of the junction bases match TRBD2. The TCR comes from a girl younger than 18 with multiple sclerosis. The CDR3 loop reads CASSLGLAGGPGNNEQFF. The DNA reads TGCGCCAGCAGCTTGGGACTAGCGGGGGGGCCAGGTAACAATGAGCAGTTCTTC. Full variable domain (CDR3 extended with the reference TRBV5-1 and TRBJ2-1 proteins): KAGVTQTPRYLIKTRGQQVTLSCSPISGHRSVSWYQQTPGQGLQFLFEYFSETQRNKGNFPGRFSGRQFSNSRSEMNVSTLELGDSALYLCASSLGLAGGPGNNEQFFGPGTRLTVL.